Sequencing of this T cell receptor beta chain was carried out in a study of cytomegalovirus exposure and HLA in healthy donors. General observations from the study: Whilst most TCR sequences proved rare, a subset of public TCRs occurred across many donors. According to a subsequent analysis, TCR clusters identified in the first cohort showed a tendency to co-occur across the 120 or so validation repertoires. The study put some 150 TCR beta chains on its list as cytomegalovirus-associated. Three CMV-associated chains were confirmed in vitro to be specific for CMV antigens.

Germline V lookup: CDR1 MNHEY, CDR2 SMNVEV (reference sequence). The CDR3 extends over 17 amino acids. The junction had 6 bases not matched to a gene; V was cut back by 1 base and J by 4 bases. As to this clone: Its antigen is still unknown.

Profiling relied on immunoSEQ multiplex PCR, and the TCRdb table lists in-frame clones only, not all of them. The sample contains under 250,000 clones, roughly 80% of which appear only once. Sequencing was performed on PBMCs. The chain carries TRBV27 and TRBJ2-3, with 12 bases fitting TRBD2. This receptor was taken from a young woman in good health and CMV-seronegative. CDR3 loop: CASSLYSGLAGSDTQYF. CDR3 DNA: TGTGCCAGCAGTTTATATTCCGGACTAGCGGGATCAGATACGCAGTATTTT.